The 2 T cell receptor gamma chains below all came from one sample that was sequenced in a study of Vγ9Vδ2 T cells in congenital toxoplasmosis. cDNA was made by template-switch reverse transcription with TRGC- and TRDC-specific primers in one tube. The TRGC primer was designed to target TRGC1 and TRGC2 alike. TCRdb fed the reads to CATT. The data contain approximately 400 gamma-chain clones, approximately 10% of them seen just once; the ten biggest clones take up about 30%. The sequenced sample consisted of gamma-delta T cells from blood. These receptor sequences come from a child younger than 10 born to a mother with Toxoplasma gondii infection during pregnancy, either congenitally infected or uninfected (not recorded which).

This clone was observed a few times. A far larger clone is one nucleotide away, so this likely arose from a read error. Different DNA sequences within this sample yield the same CDR3. The V gene is TRGV10, the J gene TRGJ1 or TRGJ2. TRGV10 is given ORF status, its function remaining uncertain. This CDR3 comprises 14 residues. The chain's CDR3 is CAACHRPTYYKKLF. CDR3 DNA sequence: TGTGCTGCGTGCCATAGACCCACTTATTATAAGAAACTCTTC.

In the case of this clone: A far larger clone is one base from this, pointing to a likely read error. This same CDR3 is encoded by further DNA sequences in the sample. The V and J genes are TRGV5 and TRGJP1. The CDR3 extends over 13 amino acids. Germline V CDR1 and CDR2: VINAFY, YDVSNSKD. CDR3 loop: CATWDFTGWFKIF. The CDR3 DNA reads TGTGCCACTTGGGACTTCACTGGTTGGTTCAAGATATTT.